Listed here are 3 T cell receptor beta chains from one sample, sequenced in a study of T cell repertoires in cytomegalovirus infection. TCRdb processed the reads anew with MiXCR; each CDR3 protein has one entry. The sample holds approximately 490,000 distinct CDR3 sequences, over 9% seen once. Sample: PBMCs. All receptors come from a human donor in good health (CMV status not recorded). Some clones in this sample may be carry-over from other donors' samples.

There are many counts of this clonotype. The chain's CDR3 is CASSPDGITGELFF. The DNA of the CDR3 is TGTGCCAGCAGCCCCGACGGGATCACCGGGGAGCTGTTTTTT. The chain has TRBV5-5 and TRBJ2-2; maybe TRBD2 (5 bases). The germline CDR1 and CDR2 sequences are SGHKS and YYEKEE (reference sequence). The CDR3 contains 14 residues. Deletions cut 4 bases from V and 4 bases from J, with 11 bases between.

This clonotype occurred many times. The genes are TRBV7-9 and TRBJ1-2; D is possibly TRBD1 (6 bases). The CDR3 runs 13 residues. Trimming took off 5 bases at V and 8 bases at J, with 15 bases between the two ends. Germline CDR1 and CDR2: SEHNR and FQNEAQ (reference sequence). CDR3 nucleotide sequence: TGTGCCAGCAGCGTCAGGGGCGCGGGAGGCTACACCTTC. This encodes CASSVRGAGGYTF.

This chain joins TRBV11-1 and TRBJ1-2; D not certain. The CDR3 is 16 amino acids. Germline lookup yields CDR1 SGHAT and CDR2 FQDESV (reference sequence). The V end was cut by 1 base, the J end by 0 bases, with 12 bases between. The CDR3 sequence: CASSLGRHPSNYGYTF. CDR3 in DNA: TGTGCCAGCAGCTTAGGGAGGCACCCTTCTAACTATGGCTACACCTTC.